Presented here are 20 T cell receptor beta chains from one specimen sequenced in a study of cytomegalovirus exposure and HLA in healthy donors. Vbeta (60) and Jbeta (13) primers were used in the PCR. Repertoires were generated with immunoSEQ multiplex PCR, while TCRdb's copy carries only in-frame clones and drops some. Of under 150,000 clones listed, 60% to 85% are singletons. The sample taken for sequencing was PBMCs. The receptors were sampled from a man between 18 and 35 years old in good health and CMV-seronegative.

The V gene is TRBV5-1, the J gene TRBJ2-1, with 13 bases matching TRBD2. The trim removed 4 bases at V and 3 bases at J, leaving 13 bases unmatched. The length of the CDR3 is 19 residues. Germline CDR1 is SGHRS and CDR2 is YFSETQ. The CDR3 bases are TGCGCCAGCAGCCCGACTAGCGGGGGGTCCCAGAGATACTACAATGAGCAGTTCTTC. This sequence encodes CASSPTSGGSQRYYNEQFF.

The chain couples TRBV6-5 to TRBJ1-1; no clear D gene. Trimming pared 0 bases from V and 7 bases from J, leaving 12 bases between. Germline lookup yields CDR1 MNHEY and CDR2 SVGAGI. The CDR3 runs to 14 residues. DNA of the CDR3: TGTGCCAGCAGTTACTCCCTGGCAGAAGATGAAGCTTTCTTT. The encoded protein is CASSYSLAEDEAFF.

This chain links TRBV7-9 with TRBJ2-3; the D is unclear. With 7 bases removed from V and 2 bases from J, the gap between germline ends came to 16 bases. The CDR3 has 15 residues. Germline CDR1 and CDR2: SEHNR and FQNEAQ (reference sequence). CDR3 sequence reads: CASNSFKRSTDTQYF. As DNA, the CDR3 is TGTGCCAGCAACTCCTTCAAACGATCCACAGATACGCAGTATTTT.

V gene TRBV4-2 combines with J gene TRBJ2-4, with a tentative D call TRBD2 (6 bases). CDR1 LGHNA and CDR2 YNFKEQ come from the germline V gene. The V end lost 3 bases, the J end lost 0 bases, and 18 bases lay between the germline ends. The CDR3 has 18 residues. This chain's CDR3 is CASSHPWGDRLAKNIQYF. In DNA, the CDR3 is TGTGCCAGCAGCCACCCCTGGGGGGATAGGCTAGCCAAAAACATTCAGTACTTC.

V gene TRBV19 combines with J gene TRBJ1-5, with D uncertain. This CDR3 contains 12 residues. Germline assignment: CDR1 LNHDA and CDR2 SQIVND (reference sequence). Trimming pared 2 bases from V and 5 bases from J, leaving 4 bases between. CDR3 nucleotides: TGTGCCAGTAGTATATCTCATCAGCCCCAGCATTTT. Protein sequence: CASSISHQPQHF.

The chain is built from TRBV6-5 and TRBJ2-1; D may be TRBD2 (6 bases). CDR1 is MNHEY and CDR2 is SVGAGI in the germline V gene. The CDR3 spans 14 residues. Trimming removed 7 bases at V and 8 bases at J, with 18 bases between. In DNA form, the CDR3 reads TGTGCCAGCACAGGAGGGAATAGCCTCCATGAGCAGTTCTTC. It codes for CASTGGNSLHEQFF.

The V call is TRBV30, the J call TRBJ1-6; 8 positions match TRBD1. The ends lost 3 bases at V and 0 bases at J; junction bases unmatched: 1. CDR1 is GTSNPN and CDR2 is SVGIG in the germline V gene (reference sequence). The CDR3 contains 15 residues. CDR3 residues: CAWRDRGSYNSPLHF. The CDR3 DNA follows: TGTGCCTGGAGAGACAGGGGCTCCTATAATTCACCCCTCCACTTT.

The V call is TRBV6-1, the J call TRBJ2-7; 7 bases fit TRBD2. Trimming took 2 bases from V and 4 from J; bases not matched to a gene: 2. Germline V gene lookup returns CDR1 MNHNS and CDR2 SASEGT. There are 13 residues in the CDR3. The DNA of the CDR3 is TGTGCCAGCAGTGAACTAGCGGAGTACGAGCAGTACTTC. It specifies CASSELAEYEQYF.

This clone was found a few times. The rearrangement joins TRBV4-1 to TRBJ1-6; no reliable D call. V lost 1 base and J lost 7, with 14 bases in between. Germline CDR1 reads MGHRA; CDR2 reads YSYEKL. The CDR3 is made up of 16 amino acids. CDR3 bases: TGCGCCAGCAGCCAAGTACCCCCAGGTGGAAATTCACCCCTCCACTTT. Translated: CASSQVPPGGNSPLHF.

J is TRBJ1-2 and V is TRBV5-4; 8 positions agree with TRBD1. With V trimmed by 0 bases and J by 3 bases, 10 bases remained unmatched. The germline gives CDR1 SGHNT, CDR2 YYREEE (reference sequence). The CDR3 runs to 17 residues. The CDR3 DNA reads as TGTGCCAGCAGCTTGGTTGTGGGGACAGGCCCTTACTATGGCTACACCTTC. It yields the protein CASSLVVGTGPYYGYTF.

This sequence joins TRBV28 and TRBJ2-7; perhaps TRBD1 as D (5 bases). CDR3 size: 13 residues. Germline CDR1 is MDHEN and CDR2 is SYDVKM. V lost 6 bases, J lost 3 bases, and 12 bases lay in between. The CDR3 region has the DNA TGTGCCAGCAGAAACAGGTTTAGCTACGAGCAGTACTTC. Translated: CASRNRFSYEQYF.

The chain employs TRBV6-6 and TRBJ1-4; TRBD1 matches at 8 bases. The CDR3 is 14 residues long. The germline gives CDR1 MNHNY, CDR2 SVGAGI (reference sequence). The J segment lost 6 bases and the V segment lost 5 bases, leaving 5 bases of the junction unmatched. The CDR3 region is CASSPRGQDEKLFF. The CDR3 coding sequence is TGTGCCAGCAGTCCGCGGGGACAGGATGAAAAACTGTTTTTT.

This clone was recorded a few times. The genes are TRBV5-1 and TRBJ2-7; 9 nucleotides agree with TRBD2. Germline V gives CDR1 SGHRS, CDR2 YFSETQ. J was trimmed by 2 bases and V by 0 bases; bases with no gene match: 0. This CDR3 region has 14 residues. CDR3 sequence reads: CASSLASGTYEQYF. CDR3 sequence (DNA): TGCGCCAGCAGCTTGGCTAGCGGGACCTACGAGCAGTACTTC. The variable domain in full, completed from reference TRBV5-1 and TRBJ2-7, reads KAGVTQTPRYLIKTRGQQVTLSCSPISGHRSVSWYQQTPGQGLQFLFEYFSETQRNKGNFPGRFSGRQFSNSRSEMNVSTLELGDSALYLCASSLASGTYEQYFGPGTRLTVT.

The chain employs TRBV2 and TRBJ2-7, with 8 bases aligning to TRBD2. Trimming removed 7 bases from V and 5 bases from J; junction bases left unmatched: 16. The CDR3 sequence is 16 residues long. CDR1 is SNHLY and CDR2 is FYNNEI in the germline V gene. The CDR3 region has the DNA TGTGCCAGCACCCTTAATGTAGGCGGGGGGACCGACGAGCAGTACTTC. Protein: CASTLNVGGGTDEQYF.

The chain combines TRBV30 with TRBJ2-2, with 7 bases that match TRBD1. V was clipped by 2 bases and J by 7 bases; unmatched bases: 4. The CDR3 consists of 13 residues. Germline CDR1 reads GTSNPN; CDR2 reads SVGIG (reference sequence). CDR3 nucleotides: TGTGCCTGGAGTCGGCAGGGGGTCGGGGAGCTGTTTTTT. The encoded protein is CAWSRQGVGELFF.

The chain uses TRBV28 and TRBJ1-1; TRBD1 is a possible D gene (6 bases). Looked up from germline, CDR1 is MDHEN and CDR2 is SYDVKM. Trimming shortened V by 6 bases and J by 6 bases, and 20 bases separated the two germline ends. The CDR3 extends over 15 amino acids. CDR3 sequence: CASRGIQGGRPEAFF. CDR3 nucleotides: TGTGCCAGCAGGGGAATACAGGGAGGGAGGCCTGAAGCTTTCTTT.

V gene TRBV10-2 combines with J gene TRBJ2-5; 10 bases fit TRBD1. Looked up from germline, CDR1 is WSHSY and CDR2 is SAAADI. The V and J ends lost 5 bases and 4 bases, in that order; junction bases with no gene match: 4. CDR3 length equals 14 residues. The CDR3, as DNA: TGCGCCAGCAGTCCGGGACAGGGGTCAGAGACCCAGTACTTC. This codes for CASSPGQGSETQYF.

CDR3 amino acids: CASSDADTQYF. CDR3 in DNA: TGTGCCAGCAGTGACGCGGATACGCAGTATTTT. The chain links TRBV6-1 to TRBJ2-3; D not resolved. CDR1 is MNHNS and CDR2 is SASEGT in the germline V gene. V was clipped by 3 bases and J by 6 bases, with 4 bases between them. The CDR3 sequence is 11 residues long.

This clone was found a few times. The genes are TRBV29-1 and TRBJ2-5; possibly TRBD1 for D (7 bases). V lost 5 bases, J lost 4 bases, and 20 bases lay in between. The germline V gene has CDR1 SQVTM and CDR2 ANQGSEA. The CDR3 length is 15 residues. The CDR3 sequence: CSVNNPRGAAETQYF. As DNA, the CDR3 is TGCAGCGTTAACAACCCCAGGGGGGCGGCAGAGACCCAGTACTTC.

The rearrangement uses TRBV18 and TRBJ1-3; D is undetermined. Germline V CDR1 and CDR2: KGHSH, LQKENI. V lost 2 bases to trimming and J lost 1 base, with 9 bases between them. The CDR3 has 15 amino acids. Written as DNA, the CDR3 is TGTGCCAGCTCACCAGCGAGGAAATCTGGAAACACCATATATTTT. Translation gives CASSPARKSGNTIYF.